This is a list of T cell receptor beta chains from one sample in a study of blood T cell repertoires in COVID-19. The protocol was immunoSEQ multiplex PCR, while the TCRdb copy is restricted to in-frame clones and leaves out a portion. Among 380,000 or so clones listed, 65% to 90% were seen once. Sequencing used peripheral blood. The receptor source for this set is a woman aged 60-70 years with COVID-19, enrolled during active disease. CDR3s leave out the opening cysteine and the closing phenylalanine or tryptophan.

>TRBV10-3|TRBJ2-1
AISEPSTRAPNEQF
>TRBV7-9|TRBJ1-4
ASSVWTGEVEKLF
>TRBV2|TRBJ1-1
ASNRELNTEAF
>TRBV5-6|TRBJ2-1
ASSPPGGVSEQF
>TRBV4-3|TRBJ1-2
ASSQDQRSYGYT
>TRBV3-1/TRBV3-2|TRBJ2-1
ASSQKSNNEQF
>TRBV20-1|TRBJ1-1
SARGREAF
>TRBV5-4|TRBJ2-2
ASSLGALNTGELF
>TRBV5-3|TRBJ1-6
ARRSRQGGGSPLH
>TRBV6-5|TRBJ2-5
ASTPTGGGFETQY
>TRBV7-2|TRBJ1-5
ASSLAPWTGGRGQPQH
>TRBV30|TRBJ2-7
AWSPGQGDEQY
>TRBV3-1/TRBV3-2|TRBJ2-3
ASSQEGLAGTTNTQY
>TRBV2|TRBJ1-5
ASGANFQPQH
>TRBV6-1|TRBJ2-5
ASSDRTSGGARETQY
>TRBV5-4|TRBJ1-1
ASSATRGNTEAF
>TRBV19|TRBJ1-6
ASSMLTVVNNSPLH
>TRBV2|TRBJ2-4
ASTKQGVGAKNIQY
>TRBV6-2/TRBV6-3|TRBJ2-2
ASSYYGGGLEGNTGELF
>TRBV5-1|TRBJ2-1
ASRTVAGNHNEQF
>TRBV6-5|TRBJ1-2
ASSYGDKPFYT
>TRBV29-1|TRBJ2-3
SVLKVGQGSTDTQY
>TRBV5-1|TRBJ1-3
ASSLISGSSGNTIY
>TRBV7-9|TRBJ2-3
ASSSSGTDTQY
>TRBV27|TRBJ1-5
ASSFTGGSTQPQH
>TRBV11-2|TRBJ1-2
ASSSVASYGYT
>TRBV7-2|TRBJ1-5
ASSPSTGYDQPQH
>TRBV19|TRBJ1-2
ASSPRDRVYGYT
>TRBV12-3/TRBV12-4|TRBJ1-2
ASSWTGYGYT
>TRBV29-1|TRBJ2-5
SVESPLVGPRETQY
>TRBV3-1/TRBV3-2|TRBJ1-1
ASRREENTEAF
>TRBV7-6|TRBJ2-3
ASSEQTGLSITDTQY
>TRBV9|TRBJ2-7
ASSVAVDTLYEQY
>TRBV10-3|TRBJ1-1
AITSPGVSTEAF
>TRBV4-3|TRBJ1-4
ASSQVPGQGYEKLF
>TRBV9|TRBJ1-4
ASSVGGTAYEKLF
>TRBV10-2|TRBJ2-1
ASSYSGGIYNEQF
>TRBV9|TRBJ1-2
ASSPGTGAGYT
>TRBV2|TRBJ1-1
ASSATFYTEAF
>TRBV6-5|TRBJ1-3
ASVDSDSGNTIY
>TRBV5-5|TRBJ1-2
ASSGDTNYGYT
>TRBV2|TRBJ1-6
ASRTGVENSPLH
>TRBV3-1/TRBV3-2|TRBJ2-1
ASSHQLAGVYNEQF
>TRBV3-1/TRBV3-2|TRBJ2-2
ASSRPPGLAGGPDTGELF
>TRBV7-9|TRBJ2-5
ASSTPGLQETQY
>TRBV5-1|TRBJ1-1
ASSLGQTNTEAF
>TRBV7-8|TRBJ1-2
ASSLVGQAIGYT
>TRBV4-1|TRBJ2-7
ASSPKGHPSYEQY
>TRBV6-5|TRBJ1-2
ASSFTGGHGYT
>TRBV2|TRBJ2-2
ASSVYTGELF
>TRBV7-2|TRBJ1-2
ASRVGQANYGYT
>TRBV28|TRBJ2-7
ASSRRDRDYEQY
>TRBV15|TRBJ1-1
ATSRGQGLTEAF
>TRBV2|TRBJ1-2
ASSDRIDYGYT